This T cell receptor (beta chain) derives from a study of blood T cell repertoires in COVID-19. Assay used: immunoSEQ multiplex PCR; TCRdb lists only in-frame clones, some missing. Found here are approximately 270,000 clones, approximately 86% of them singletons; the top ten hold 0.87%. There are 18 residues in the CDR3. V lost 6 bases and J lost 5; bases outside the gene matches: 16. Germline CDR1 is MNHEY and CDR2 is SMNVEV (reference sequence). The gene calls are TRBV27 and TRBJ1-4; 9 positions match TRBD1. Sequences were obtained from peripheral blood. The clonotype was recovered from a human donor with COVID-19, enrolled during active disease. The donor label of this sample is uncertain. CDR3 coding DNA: TGTGCCAGCAGAAACGGACAGGGGACCCCGCGGCTCAATGAAAAACTGTTTTTT. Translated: CASRNGQGTPRLNEKLFF.